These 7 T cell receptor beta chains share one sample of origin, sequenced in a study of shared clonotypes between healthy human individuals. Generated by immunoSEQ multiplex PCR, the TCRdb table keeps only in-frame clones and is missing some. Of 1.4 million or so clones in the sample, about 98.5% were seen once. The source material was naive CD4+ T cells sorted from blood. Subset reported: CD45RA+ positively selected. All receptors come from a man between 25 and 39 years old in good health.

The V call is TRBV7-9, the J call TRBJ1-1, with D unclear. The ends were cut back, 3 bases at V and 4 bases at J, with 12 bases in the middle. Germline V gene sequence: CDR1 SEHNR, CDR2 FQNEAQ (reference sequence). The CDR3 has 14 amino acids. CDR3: CASSFREVGTEAFF. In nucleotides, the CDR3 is TGTGCCAGCAGCTTCCGGGAGGTTGGCACTGAAGCTTTCTTT.

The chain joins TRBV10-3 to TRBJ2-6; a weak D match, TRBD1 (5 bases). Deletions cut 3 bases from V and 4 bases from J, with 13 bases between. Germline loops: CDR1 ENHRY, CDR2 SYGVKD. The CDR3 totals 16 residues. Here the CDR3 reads CAISDKQAPGANVLTF. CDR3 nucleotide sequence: TGTGCCATCAGTGACAAACAGGCACCAGGGGCCAACGTCCTGACTTTC.

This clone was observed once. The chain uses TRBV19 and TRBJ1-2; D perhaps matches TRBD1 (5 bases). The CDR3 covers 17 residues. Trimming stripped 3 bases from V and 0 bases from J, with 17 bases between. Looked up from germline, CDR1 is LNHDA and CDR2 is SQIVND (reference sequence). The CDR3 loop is CASSIFGAGSTNYGYTF. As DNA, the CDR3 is TGTGCCAGTAGTATCTTCGGGGCAGGGAGCACTAACTATGGCTACACCTTC. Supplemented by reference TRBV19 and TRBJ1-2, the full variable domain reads DGGITQSPKYLFRKEGQNVTLSCEQNLNHDAMYWYRQDPGQGLRLIYYSQIVNDFQKGDIAEGYSVSREKKESFPLTVTSAQKNPTAFYLCASSIFGAGSTNYGYTFGSGTRLTVV.

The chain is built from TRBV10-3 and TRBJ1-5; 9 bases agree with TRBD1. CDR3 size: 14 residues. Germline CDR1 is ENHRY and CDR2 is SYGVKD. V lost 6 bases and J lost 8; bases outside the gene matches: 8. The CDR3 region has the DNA TGTGCCATCAGGGCCGGGACAGGGTTGGAGCCCCAGCATTTT. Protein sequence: CAIRAGTGLEPQHF.

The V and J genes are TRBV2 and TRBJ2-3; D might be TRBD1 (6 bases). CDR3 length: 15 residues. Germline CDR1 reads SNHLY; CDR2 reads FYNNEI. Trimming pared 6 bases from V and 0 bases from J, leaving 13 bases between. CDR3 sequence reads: CASSVGTRSTDTQYF. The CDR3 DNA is TGTGCCAGCAGCGTCGGGACAAGGAGCACAGATACGCAGTATTTT.

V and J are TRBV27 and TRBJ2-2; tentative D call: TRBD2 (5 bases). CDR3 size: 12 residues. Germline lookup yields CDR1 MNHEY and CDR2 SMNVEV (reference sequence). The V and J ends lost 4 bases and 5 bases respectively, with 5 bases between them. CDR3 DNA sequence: TGTGCCAGCAGTTCGGGGACCGGGGAGCTGTTTTTT. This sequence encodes CASSSGTGELFF.

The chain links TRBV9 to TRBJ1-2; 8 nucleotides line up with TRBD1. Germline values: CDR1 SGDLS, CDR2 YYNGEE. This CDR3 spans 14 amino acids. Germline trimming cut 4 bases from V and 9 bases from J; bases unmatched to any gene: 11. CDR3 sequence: CASSPGQGAISYTF. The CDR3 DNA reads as TGTGCCAGCAGCCCTGGACAGGGCGCGATAAGCTACACCTTC.